This T cell receptor (beta chain) was captured in a study of blood T cell repertoires in COVID-19. In the original workflow: Nucleated cell counts were estimated from reference gene primer amplification. The data were produced by immunoSEQ multiplex PCR, yet TCRdb's version contains in-frame clones alone and is incomplete. That table is the source of V, J and clone size, and D and trimming were worked out from the DNA. The sample shows some 270,000 clones, 80% to 90% of them seen only once. Exposed participants came across a COVID-19 case within 2 weeks before study entry. The source is a woman in her fifties or sixties who had been exposed to COVID-19. Source material: PBMCs or T cells enriched from blood (not recorded which).

This chain's CDR3 is CASSRDFRRLYF. As DNA, the CDR3 is TGTGCCAGCAGCCGGGACTTCCGCCGCCTATATTTT. The chain combines TRBV14 with TRBJ1-3; tentative D call: TRBD1 (5 bases). The CDR3 covers 12 residues. V was trimmed by 4 bases and J by 14 bases, leaving 15 bases between them. Germline V gene data show CDR1 as SGHDN and CDR2 as FVKESK. Full variable domain (rest looked up from reference TRBV14 and TRBJ1-3): EAGVTQFPSHSVIEKGQTVTLRCDPISGHDNLYWYRRVMGKEIKFLLHFVKESKQDESGMPNNRFLAERTGGTYSTLKVQPAELEDSGVYFCASSRDFRRLYFGEGSWLTVV.